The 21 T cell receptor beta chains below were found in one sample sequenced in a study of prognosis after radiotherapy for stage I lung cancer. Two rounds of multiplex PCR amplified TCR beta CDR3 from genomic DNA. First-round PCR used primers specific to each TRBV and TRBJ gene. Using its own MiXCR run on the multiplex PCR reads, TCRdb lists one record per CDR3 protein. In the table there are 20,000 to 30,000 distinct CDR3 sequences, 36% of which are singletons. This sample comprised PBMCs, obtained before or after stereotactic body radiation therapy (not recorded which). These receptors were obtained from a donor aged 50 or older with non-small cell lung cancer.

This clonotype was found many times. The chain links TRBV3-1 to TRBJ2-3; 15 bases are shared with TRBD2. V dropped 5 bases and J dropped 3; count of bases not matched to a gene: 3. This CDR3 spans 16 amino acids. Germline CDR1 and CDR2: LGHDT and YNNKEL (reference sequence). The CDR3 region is CASSSGTSGRTDTQYF. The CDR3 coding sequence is TGTGCCAGCAGCTCCGGGACTAGCGGGAGGACAGATACGCAGTATTTT.

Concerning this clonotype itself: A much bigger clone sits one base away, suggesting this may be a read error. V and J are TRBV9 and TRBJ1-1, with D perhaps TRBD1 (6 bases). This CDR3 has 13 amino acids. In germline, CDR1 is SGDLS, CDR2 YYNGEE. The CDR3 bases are TGTTCCAGCAGCGCAGGGGATCGCACTGAAGCTTTCTTT. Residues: CSSSAGDRTEAFF.

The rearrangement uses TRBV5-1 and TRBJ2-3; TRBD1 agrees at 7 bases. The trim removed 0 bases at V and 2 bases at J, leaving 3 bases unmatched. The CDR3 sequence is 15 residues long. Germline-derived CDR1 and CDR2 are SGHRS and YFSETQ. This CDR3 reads CASSLEGALTDTQYF. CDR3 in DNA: TGCGCCAGCAGCTTGGAGGGGGCTCTCACAGATACGCAGTATTTT.

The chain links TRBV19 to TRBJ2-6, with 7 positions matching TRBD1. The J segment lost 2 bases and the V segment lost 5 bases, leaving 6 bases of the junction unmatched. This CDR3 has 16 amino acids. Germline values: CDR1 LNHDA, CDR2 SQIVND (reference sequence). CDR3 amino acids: CASSPSQGAGANVLTF. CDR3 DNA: TGTGCCAGTAGTCCCAGCCAGGGGGCTGGGGCCAACGTCCTGACTTTC.

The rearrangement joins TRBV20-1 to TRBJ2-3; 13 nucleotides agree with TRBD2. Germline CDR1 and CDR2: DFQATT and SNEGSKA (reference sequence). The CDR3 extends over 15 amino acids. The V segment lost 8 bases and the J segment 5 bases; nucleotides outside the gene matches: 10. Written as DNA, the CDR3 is TGCAGTTCTTCACTAGCGGGAGGGCCAGGAGATACGCAGTATTTT. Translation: CSSSLAGGPGDTQYF.

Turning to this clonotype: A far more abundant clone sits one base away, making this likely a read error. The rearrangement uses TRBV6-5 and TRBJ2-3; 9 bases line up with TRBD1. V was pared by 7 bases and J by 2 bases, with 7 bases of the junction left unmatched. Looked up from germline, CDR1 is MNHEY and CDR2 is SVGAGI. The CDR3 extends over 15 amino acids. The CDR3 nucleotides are TGTGCCAGCATCCCGGGACAGGGAGACACAGATACGCAGTATTTT. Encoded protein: CASIPGQGDTDTQYF.

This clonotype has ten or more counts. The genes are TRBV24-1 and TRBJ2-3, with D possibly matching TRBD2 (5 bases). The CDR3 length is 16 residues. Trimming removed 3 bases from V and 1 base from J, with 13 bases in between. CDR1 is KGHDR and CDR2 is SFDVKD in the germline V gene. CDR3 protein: CATSDPGGGRTDTQYF. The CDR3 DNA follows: TGTGCCACCAGTGATCCCGGAGGCGGGCGCACAGATACGCAGTATTTT.

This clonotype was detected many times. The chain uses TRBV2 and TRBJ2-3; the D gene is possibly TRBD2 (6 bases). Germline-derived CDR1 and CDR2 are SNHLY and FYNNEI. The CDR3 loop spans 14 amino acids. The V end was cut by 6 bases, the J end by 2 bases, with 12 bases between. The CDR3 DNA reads TGTGCCAGCAGGGGGGGAGTGGTCACAGATACGCAGTATTTT. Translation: CASRGGVVTDTQYF.

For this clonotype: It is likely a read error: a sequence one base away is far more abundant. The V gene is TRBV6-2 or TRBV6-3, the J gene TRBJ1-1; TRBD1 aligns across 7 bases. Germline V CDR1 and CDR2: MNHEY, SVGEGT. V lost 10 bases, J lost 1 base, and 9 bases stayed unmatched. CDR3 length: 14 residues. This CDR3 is CAIRRDSENTEAFF. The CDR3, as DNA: TGTGCCATCCGGAGGGACAGCGAGAACACTGAAGCTTTCTTT.

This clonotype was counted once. Here the CDR3 DNA reads TGTGCCAGCAGGGACAGGTTCGAGCAGCCCCAGCATTTT. It codes for CASRDRFEQPQHF. The chain links TRBV6-2 or TRBV6-3 to TRBJ1-5; 7 nucleotides agree with TRBD1. The CDR3 covers 13 residues. Germline loops: CDR1 MNHEY, CDR2 SVGEGT. V dropped 6 bases and J dropped 7; count of bases not matched to a gene: 6.

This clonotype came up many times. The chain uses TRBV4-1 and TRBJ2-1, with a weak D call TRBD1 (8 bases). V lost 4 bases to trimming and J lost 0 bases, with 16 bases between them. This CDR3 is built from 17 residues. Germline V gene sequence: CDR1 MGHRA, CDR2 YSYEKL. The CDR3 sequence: CASSLGQGGGSYNEQFF. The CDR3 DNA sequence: TGCGCCAGCAGCCTTGGACAGGGAGGGGGCTCCTACAATGAGCAGTTCTTC.

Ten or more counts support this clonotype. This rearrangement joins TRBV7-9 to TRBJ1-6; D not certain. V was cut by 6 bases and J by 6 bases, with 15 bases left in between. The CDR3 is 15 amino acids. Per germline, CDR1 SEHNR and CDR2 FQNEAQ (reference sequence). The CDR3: CASRHRDPLNSPLHF. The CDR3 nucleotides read TGTGCCAGCAGGCACCGGGATCCCCTTAATTCACCCCTCCACTTT.

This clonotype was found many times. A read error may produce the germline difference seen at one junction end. Here the CDR3 DNA reads TGTGCCAGTCGTATAGGCACTGAAGCTTTCTTT. Its protein product is CASRIGTEAFF. V gene TRBV19 combines with J gene TRBJ1-1; no firm D call. Germline V gene sequence: CDR1 LNHDA, CDR2 SQIVND (reference sequence). CDR3 length: 11 residues.

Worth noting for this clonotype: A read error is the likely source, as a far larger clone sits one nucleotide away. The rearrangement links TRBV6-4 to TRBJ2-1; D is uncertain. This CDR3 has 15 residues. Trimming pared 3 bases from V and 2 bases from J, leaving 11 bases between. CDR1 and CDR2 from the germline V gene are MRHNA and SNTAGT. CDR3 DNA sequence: TGTGCCAGCAGTGAAGTCGTTCAGACCTACAATGAGCAGTTCTTC. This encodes CASSEVVQTYNEQFF.

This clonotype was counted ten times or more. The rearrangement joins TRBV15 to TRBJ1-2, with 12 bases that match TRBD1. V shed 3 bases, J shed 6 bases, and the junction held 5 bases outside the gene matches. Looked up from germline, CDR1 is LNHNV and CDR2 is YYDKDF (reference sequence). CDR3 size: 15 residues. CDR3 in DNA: TGTGCCACCAGCAGCCGGGACAGGGGGCCGGATGGCTACACCTTC. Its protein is CATSSRDRGPDGYTF.

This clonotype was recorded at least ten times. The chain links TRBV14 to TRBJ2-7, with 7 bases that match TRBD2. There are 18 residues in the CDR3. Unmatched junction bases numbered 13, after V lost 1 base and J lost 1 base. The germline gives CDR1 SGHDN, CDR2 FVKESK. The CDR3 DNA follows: TGTGCCAGCAGCCAAGTCTGGGACTATACACGATCATCCTACGAGCAGTACTTC. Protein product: CASSQVWDYTRSSYEQYF.

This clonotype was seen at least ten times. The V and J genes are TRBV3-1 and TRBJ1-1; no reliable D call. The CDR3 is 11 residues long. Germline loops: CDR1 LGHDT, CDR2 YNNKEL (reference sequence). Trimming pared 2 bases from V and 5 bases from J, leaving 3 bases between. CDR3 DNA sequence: TGTGCCAGCAGCCAAAGTACTGAAGCTTTCTTT. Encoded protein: CASSQSTEAFF.

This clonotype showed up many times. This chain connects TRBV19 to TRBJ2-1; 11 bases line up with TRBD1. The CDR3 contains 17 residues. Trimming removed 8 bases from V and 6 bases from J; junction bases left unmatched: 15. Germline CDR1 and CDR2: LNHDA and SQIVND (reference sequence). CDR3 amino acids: CASDPGQGVLLANEQFF. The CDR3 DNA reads TGTGCCAGTGACCCGGGACAGGGGGTTCTATTGGCCAATGAGCAGTTCTTC.

CDR3 in amino acids: CASSEKEGATGNTIYF. The CDR3 nucleotides are TGTGCCAGCAGTGAAAAAGAGGGGGCTACCGGAAACACCATATATTTT. The rearrangement uses TRBV6-1 and TRBJ1-3; 7 positions agree with TRBD1. Germline V gene data show CDR1 as MNHNS and CDR2 as SASEGT. Trimming at V came to 2 bases and at J to 4 bases, leaving 8 bases not matched to a gene. This CDR3 has 16 residues.

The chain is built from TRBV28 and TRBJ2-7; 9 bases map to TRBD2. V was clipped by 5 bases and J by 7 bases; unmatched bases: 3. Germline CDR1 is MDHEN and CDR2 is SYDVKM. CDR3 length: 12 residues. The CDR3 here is CASSQSGGEQYF. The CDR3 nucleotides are TGTGCCAGCAGTCAAAGCGGGGGGGAGCAGTACTTC.

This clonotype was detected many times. CDR3 bases: TGCGCCAGCAGCTCTTCCCCCGGGGGACCAGAGACCCAGTACTTC. Its protein product is CASSSSPGGPETQYF. The chain links TRBV5-1 to TRBJ2-5; tentatively, D is TRBD2 (6 bases). Germline lookup yields CDR1 SGHRS and CDR2 YFSETQ. This CDR3 has 15 residues. V dropped 3 bases and J dropped 4 bases, with 16 bases sitting between them.